The 16 T cell receptor beta chains in this list originate from one sample, sequenced in a study of T cell clonality in common variable immunodeficiency. Clones were read by immunoSEQ multiplex PCR, and TCRdb kept only the in-frame ones, dropping some. The counts give approximately 57,000 clones, none of them seen only once; 0.83% is held by the top ten. The sample consisted of peripheral blood mononuclear cells. The receptors come from a person aged 18-70 years in good health.

This clone was found many times. The CDR3 extends 3 residues past the end of the read, so its final part is completed from the germline J gene. The V gene is TRBV5-1, the J gene TRBJ2-3; TRBD1 agrees at 9 bases. Trimming at V came to 0 bases and at J to 4 bases, leaving 0 bases not matched to a gene. Germline V gene sequence: CDR1 SGHRS, CDR2 YFSETQ. The CDR3 is 14 residues long. The covered CDR3 bases are TGCGCCAGCAGCTTGGGGGACAGGGCAGATACG. Protein sequence: CASSLGDRADT. The CDR3 in its entirety is CASSLGDRADTQYF. The full variable domain, in which reference TRBV5-1 and TRBJ2-3 provide the parts outside the CDR3, is KAGVTQTPRYLIKTRGQQVTLSCSPISGHRSVSWYQQTPGQGLQFLFEYFSETQRNKGNFPGRFSGRQFSNSRSEMNVSTLELGDSALYLCASSLGDRADTQYFGPGTRLTVL.

This clone was observed at least ten times. The part of the CDR3 DNA that was read is TGTGCCAGCAGCCAAGATTTAGATTCGTCG. This translates into CASSQDLDSS. The full CDR3 protein is CASSQDLDSSAFF. This chain uses TRBV14 with TRBJ1-1; unclear D gene. The CDR3 end falls 3 residues outside the read, so it is completed with the germline J gene. The CDR3 extends over 13 amino acids. Germline V gene sequence: CDR1 SGHDN, CDR2 FVKESK. Filled out from reference TRBV14 and TRBJ1-1, the complete variable domain reads EAGVTQFPSHSVIEKGQTVTLRCDPISGHDNLYWYRRVMGKEIKFLLHFVKESKQDESGMPNNRFLAERTGGTYSTLKVQPAELEDSGVYFCASSQDLDSSAFFGQGTRLTVV.

This clone has ten or more counts. The read terminates 3 residues before the CDR3 end, so the remaining end is supplied by the germline J gene. The chain recombines TRBV5-1 with TRBJ2-3; weak D call: TRBD2 (5 bases). This CDR3 is 14 amino acids long. CDR1 SGHRS and CDR2 YFSETQ come from the germline V gene. V lost 3 bases to trimming and J lost 1 base, with 9 bases between them. CDR3 loop: CASSSTTGTDTQYF. Incomplete CDR3 DNA: TGCGCCAGCAGCTCGACTACAGGCACAGATACG.

This clone was observed many times. Read data end 3 residues before the CDR3 end; the end is taken from the germline J gene. The V gene is TRBV19, the J gene TRBJ2-5; 9 nucleotides match TRBD1. CDR1 LNHDA and CDR2 SQIVND come from the germline V gene (reference sequence). V lost 5 bases to trimming and J lost 4 bases; unmatched junction nucleotides: 20. The CDR3 loop spans 19 amino acids. The CDR3 here is CASSHLGPGTGKIGETQYF. The sequenced CDR3 bases are TGTGCCAGTAGTCATTTGGGACCGGGGACAGGGAAGATCGGAGAGACC.

Comments on this clone: The observed sequence ends 3 residues before the CDR3 terminus, with the missing tail filled in from the germline J gene. V gene TRBV6-4 combines with J gene TRBJ1-6; 7 nucleotides match TRBD1. Per the germline V gene, CDR1 is MRHNA and CDR2 is SNTAGT. J lost 9 bases, V lost 7 bases, and 9 bases had no gene match. This CDR3 is 14 amino acids long. The part of the CDR3 DNA that was read is TGTGCCAGCACTCGGGACAGCCTTTTTTCACCC. Its protein is CASTRDSLFSP. The full CDR3 sequence reads CASTRDSLFSPLHF.

This clone occurred many times. The read terminates 3 residues before the CDR3 end, so the remaining end is supplied by the germline J gene. This sequence joins TRBV5-1 and TRBJ2-2, with TRBD1 matching over 7 bases. V shed 0 bases, J shed 3 bases, and the junction held 2 bases outside the gene matches. In germline, CDR1 is SGHRS, CDR2 YFSETQ. This CDR3 has 15 residues. CDR3 sequence: CASSLDQGDTGELFF. The part of the CDR3 DNA that was read is TGCGCCAGCAGCTTGGACCAGGGGGACACCGGGGAG.

This clone showed up just a few times. CDR3 DNA, as far as it was read: TGCGCCAGCGGACAGGGTTCTATCTCGTCCCCTATCTATGGC. The encoded protein is CASGQGSISSPIYG. The complete CDR3 protein is CASGQGSISSPIYGYTF. The chain links TRBV10-2 to TRBJ1-2, with 8 positions matching TRBD1. The observed sequence ends 3 residues before the CDR3 terminus, with the missing tail filled in from the germline J gene. This CDR3 has 17 amino acids. Germline CDR1 reads WSHSY; CDR2 reads SAAADI. V lost 8 bases and J lost 4; bases outside the gene matches: 18.

This clone was seen repeatedly, ten times or more. The read falls 3 residues short of the CDR3 end, and the missing part is taken from the germline J gene. The chain is built from TRBV20-1 and TRBJ2-5; the D is unclear. V lost 2 bases and J lost 2, with 3 bases in between. The CDR3 length is 11 residues. CDR1 is DFQATT, CDR2 SNEGSKA, per germline (reference sequence). CDR3 DNA, as far as it was read: TGCAGTGCTAGACGGCAAGAGACC. Protein: CSARRQET. The complete CDR3 protein is CSARRQETQYF.

This clone has a count of ten or more. The read ends 3 residues early relative to the CDR3; the germline J gene fills the gap. This chain connects TRBV10-3 to TRBJ1-5, with a tentative D call TRBD1 (5 bases). The CDR3 is 14 residues long. With 2 bases removed from V and 7 bases from J, the gap between germline ends came to 12 bases. Germline lookup yields CDR1 ENHRY and CDR2 SYGVKD. CDR3 amino acids: CAISEGNTGQPQHF. The part of the CDR3 DNA that was read is TGTGCCATCAGTGAGGGCAACACAGGCCAGCCC.

Details on this clone: The read gets to within 3 residues of the CDR3 end, and the germline J gene fills in the rest. The chain couples TRBV27 to TRBJ2-5, with a tentative D call TRBD2 (6 bases). Germline V lookup: CDR1 MNHEY, CDR2 SMNVEV (reference sequence). CDR3 length: 14 residues. V lost 2 bases, J lost 5 bases, and 12 bases lay in between. Partial CDR3 DNA: TGTGCCAGCAGTTTAACTTTCGGAGGGGAGACC. It yields the protein CASSLTFGGET. The CDR3 reads in full as CASSLTFGGETQYF.

This clone occurred many times. The read ends 3 residues before the CDR3 terminus; that terminus is restored from the germline J gene. This rearrangement joins TRBV28 to TRBJ2-3, with 10 bases aligning to TRBD1. J was trimmed by 6 bases and V by 6 bases; bases with no gene match: 3. CDR1 MDHEN and CDR2 SYDVKM come from the germline V gene. The CDR3 loop spans 13 amino acids. The CDR3: CASRGQGFDTQYF. The part of the CDR3 DNA that was read is TGTGCCAGCAGGGGACAGGGGTTTGATACG. Full variable domain (remainder filled in from reference TRBV28 and TRBJ2-3): DVKVTQSSRYLVKRTGEKVFLECVQDMDHENMFWYRQDPGLGLRLIYFSYDVKMKEKGDIPEGYSVSREKKERFSLILESASTNQTSMYLCASRGQGFDTQYFGPGTRLTVL.

This clone was seen repeatedly, ten times or more. CDR3: CASSIVAISTHGYTF. CDR3 DNA (partial): TGTGCCAGTAGTATAGTAGCGATTTCTACGCATGGC. J is TRBJ1-2 and V is TRBV19; D unclear. The CDR3 extends 3 residues past the end of the read, so its final part is completed from the germline J gene. Trimming stripped 1 base from V and 6 bases from J, with 15 bases between. CDR1 is LNHDA, CDR2 SQIVND, per germline (reference sequence). The CDR3 spans 15 residues.

This clone was detected many times. The read ends 3 residues early relative to the CDR3; the germline J gene fills the gap. The chain carries TRBV29-1 and TRBJ1-3; 7 bases are shared with TRBD1. There are 15 residues in the CDR3. The V gene end was trimmed by 5 bases and the J gene end by 0 bases; junction bases not matched to a gene: 7. The germline CDR1 and CDR2 sequences are SQVTM and ANQGSEA. The CDR3 sequence: CSVRTGASSGNTIYF. The sequenced part of the CDR3 DNA is TGCAGCGTTAGGACAGGCGCTTCCTCTGGAAACACC.

This clone has ten or more counts. The missing CDR3 end, 3 residues past where the read stops, is filled in from the germline J gene. The chain has TRBV19 and TRBJ2-2, with 10 bases that match TRBD2. The junction had 6 bases not matched to a gene; V was cut back by 4 bases and J by 1 base. The CDR3 is made up of 17 amino acids. Looked up from germline, CDR1 is LNHDA and CDR2 is SQIVND (reference sequence). The CDR3 DNA, read in part, is TGTGCCAGTAGTAGATTTTTAGCGGGGGGGAACACCGGGGAG. This sequence encodes CASSRFLAGGNTGE. The entire CDR3 is CASSRFLAGGNTGELFF.

Ten or more counts support this clone. The read terminates 3 residues ahead of where the CDR3 ends, so the germline J gene completes it. The chain recombines TRBV19 with TRBJ1-2, with 10 nucleotides matching TRBD1. CDR3 length: 15 residues. CDR1 is LNHDA, CDR2 SQIVND, per germline (reference sequence). The CDR3 sequence is CASTPTAGTGAGYTF. Incomplete CDR3 DNA: TGTGCCAGTACACCAACCGCCGGGACAGGGGCCGGC.

This clone was seen at least ten times. Sequencing ends 3 residues short of the CDR3 end; the germline J gene provides the rest. The gene calls are TRBV19 and TRBJ2-7; TRBD1 is a possible D gene (6 bases). Trimming left V 1 base short and J 2 bases short, with 12 bases between. Germline V gene data show CDR1 as LNHDA and CDR2 as SQIVND (reference sequence). The CDR3 consists of 15 residues. CDR3 DNA (partial): TGTGCCAGTAGTATAGCACTTGGACAGACCTACGAG. It encodes CASSIALGQTYE. The CDR3, in full, reads CASSIALGQTYEQYF.